This T cell receptor (beta chain) was sequenced in a study of post-analysis software for immune sequencing data (dated by TCRdb to 2013 to 2016). As for the study more broadly: The recorded disease courses included relapsing-remitting, secondary progressive and progressive-relapsing multiple sclerosis, and some patients had no subtype annotation. The patient repertoires were set against eleven to twelve previously published healthy control repertoires from donors whose ages ranged from roughly 6 to 26 years. A subset of samples was prepared in parallel using single-end sample barcoding, then pooled and co-amplified after Illumina adapter ligation. What the study reported, not specific to this receptor: The multiple sclerosis patient group was slightly younger than the control group. When samples were clustered directly using the F measure, samples prepared in the same batch co-clustered strongly, which prompted a batch-effect correction. Compared with controls, multiple sclerosis patients had significantly lower normalized Chao1 diversity, a finding suggesting substantial peripheral T-cell clonal expansion. Significantly higher frequencies in patients than in controls were found for five TRBV segments, including TRBV5-6, TRBV5-1 and TRBV20-1.

To demonstrate the VDJtools post-analysis software, TCR beta repertoires were profiled from the peripheral blood of over ten young patients with multiple sclerosis. The multiple sclerosis patients were children and adolescents between roughly 6 and 17 years of age. CDR1 SQVTM and CDR2 ANQGSEA were looked up in the germline V gene. V is shortened by 4 bases, J by 0 bases, and the region joining them spans 9 bases. From cysteine to phenylalanine, the CDR3 is 13 amino acids long. The sequence is cut down to CDR3 DNA, 39 bases in frame from base 1. To note about this clonotype: Its target antigen remains unknown. Base quality data are lacking; no much larger clone is found one base away.

Receptor libraries were prepared by PCR. The sequencing machine was an Illumina HiSeq 2500. Unique molecular identifiers were incorporated into TCR beta cDNA libraries to reduce PCR and sequencing biases. Roughly 500,000 cDNA molecules were obtained per 1 to 10 million input T cells, so each molecule approximated one T cell. The patient libraries were prepared and sequenced with the same protocol used for the earlier healthy control dataset. Samples belonging to the same batch were prepared together, multiplexed and sequenced on a shared HiSeq lane. The authors processed their data as follows. Raw barcoded reads were processed with MIGEC, and single-read molecular identifier groups were discarded before consensus assembly and CDR3 extraction. Clonotype tables were post-analysed with VDJtools, and diversity was normalized by down-sampling all datasets to the smallest sample size. In repertoire overlap clustering, CDR3 amino acid sequences, but not nucleotide sequences, were matched to correct batch-related cross-sample contamination. TCRdb ran its own pipeline on the public reads, namely fastp trimming at Q25 and MiXCR clone calling, and kept in-frame beta chains. Identical CDR3 proteins give one entry, which carries the most common genes and DNA. The V and J calls come from TCRdb's annotation, not from the publication. This sample is represented by 650,000 to 850,000 distinct CDR3 sequences; about 53% of them were singletons. About 4.5% of the sample is held by the ten biggest clonotypes.

The V gene is TRBV29-1 and the J gene is TRBJ1-2, with no D gene named confidently. This clonotype originated in a girl aged 10 to 17 with multiple sclerosis. Sequencing input: blood. The DNA sequence is as follows: TGCAGCGTTGTGGCTCCTTCTAACTATGGCTACACCTTC. It specifies CSVVAPSNYGYTF.